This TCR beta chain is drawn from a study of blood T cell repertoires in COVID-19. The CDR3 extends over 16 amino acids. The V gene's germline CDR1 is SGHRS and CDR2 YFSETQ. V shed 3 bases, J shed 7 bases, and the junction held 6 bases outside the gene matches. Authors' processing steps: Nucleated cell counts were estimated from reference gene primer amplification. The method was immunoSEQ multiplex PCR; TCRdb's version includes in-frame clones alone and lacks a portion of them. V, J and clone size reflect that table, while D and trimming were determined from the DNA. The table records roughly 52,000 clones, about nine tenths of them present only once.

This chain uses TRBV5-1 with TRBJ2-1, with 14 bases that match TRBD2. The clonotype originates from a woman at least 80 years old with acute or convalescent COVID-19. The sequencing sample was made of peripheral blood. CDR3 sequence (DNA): TGCGCCAGCAGCTCCCTGACTAGCGGGGGGGCAAATGAGCAGTTCTTC. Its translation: CASSSLTSGGANEQFF.